The 25 T cell receptor beta chains below all came from one sample that was sequenced in a study of shared clonotypes between healthy human individuals. The table came from immunoSEQ multiplex PCR; TCRdb's copy has only in-frame clones and leaves some out. The sample consists of some 2,100,000 clones, 90% to 97% of them appearing once. Sequenced sample: naive CD4+ T cells sorted from blood. The subset: CD45RA+ positively selected. The receptors were gathered from a man aged 18-30 years in good health.

The CDR3 loop reads CASSLDSGEQFF. The DNA of the CDR3 is TGTGCCAGCAGCTTAGATAGCGGTGAGCAGTTCTTC. V gene TRBV11-2 combines with J gene TRBJ2-1; D is possibly TRBD2 (6 bases). CDR1 and CDR2 from the germline V gene are SGHAT and FQNNGV. The CDR3 runs 12 residues. Trimming left V 0 bases short and J 9 bases short, with 6 bases between.

This rearrangement joins TRBV6-6 to TRBJ1-5; a weak D match, TRBD1 (5 bases). Looked up from germline, CDR1 is MNHNY and CDR2 is SVGAGI (reference sequence). V was trimmed by 8 bases and J by 0 bases, leaving 8 bases between them. CDR3 length: 13 amino acids. The CDR3 region is CASSGGSNQPQHF. CDR3 DNA sequence: TGTGCCAGCTCGGGGGGTAGCAATCAGCCCCAGCATTTT.

Comments on this clone: The sample carries other DNA sequences with the same CDR3. The chain employs TRBV5-8 and TRBJ1-6, with D unclear. The germline V gene has CDR1 SGHTS and CDR2 YDEGEE. V was shortened by 4 bases and J by 4 bases, with 9 bases between the two germline ends. The CDR3 loop spans 14 amino acids. In DNA form, the CDR3 reads TGTGCCAGCAGCCTAGGGCCGTATAATTCACCCCTCCACTTT. This codes for CASSLGPYNSPLHF. Complete variable domain (other parts from reference TRBV5-8 and TRBJ1-6): EAGVTQSPTHLIKTRGQQATLRCSPISGHTSVYWYQQALGLGLQFLLWYDEGEERNRGNFPPRFSGRQFPNYSSELNVNALELEDSALYLCASSLGPYNSPLHFGNGTRLTVT.

The chain links TRBV7-9 to TRBJ2-2; TRBD1 matches 10 bases. J gave up 5 bases and V 5 bases, and 8 bases lay outside the gene matches. Germline V CDR1 and CDR2: SEHNR, FQNEAQ (reference sequence). The CDR3 length is 16 residues. CDR3 amino acids: CASSRPPGQGTGELFF. For the CDR3, the DNA is TGTGCCAGCAGCCGTCCACCGGGACAGGGGACCGGGGAGCTGTTTTTT. Full variable domain (missing parts from reference TRBV7-9 and TRBJ2-2): DTGVSQNPRHKITKRGQNVTFRCDPISEHNRLYWYRQTLGQGPEFLTYFQNEAQLEKSRLLSDRFSAERPKGSFSTLEIQRTEQGDSAMYLCASSRPPGQGTGELFFGEGSRLTVL.

The chain carries TRBV9 and TRBJ2-7, with 8 bases fitting TRBD1. V gave up 3 bases and J gave up 2 bases; unmatched junction bases: 7. CDR1 is SGDLS and CDR2 is YYNGEE in the germline V gene. The CDR3 consists of 15 residues. CDR3 coding DNA: TGTGCCAGCAGCGCCTCCGGGACAGGACCCTACGAGCAGTACTTC. Its protein is CASSASGTGPYEQYF.

The chain carries TRBV11-2 and TRBJ2-5; 13 bases line up with TRBD2. The CDR3 contains 16 residues. Germline V gene data show CDR1 as SGHAT and CDR2 as FQNNGV. Trimming took 4 bases from V and 4 from J; bases not matched to a gene: 6. The CDR3 loop is CASSSLGLAGSETQYF. DNA for the CDR3: TGTGCCAGCAGCTCCCTGGGACTAGCGGGATCAGAGACCCAGTACTTC.

The chain links TRBV4-1 to TRBJ2-5, with TRBD2 as a possible D gene (6 bases). This CDR3 is 15 amino acids long. Trimming cost V 1 base and J 5 bases, with 14 bases left between them. The germline V gene has CDR1 MGHRA and CDR2 YSYEKL. The CDR3 DNA reads as TGCGCCAGCAGCCAAGGAGGGCCAGGAGGGGAGACCCAGTACTTC. Protein: CASSQGGPGGETQYF.

This CDR3 reads CASRTGGGSGANVLTF. In DNA form, the CDR3 reads TGTGCCAGCAGGACAGGGGGCGGGTCTGGGGCCAACGTCCTGACTTTC. This chain joins TRBV28 and TRBJ2-6; 10 bases align to TRBD1. The CDR3 totals 16 residues. Germline V CDR1 and CDR2: MDHEN, SYDVKM. Trimming took 6 bases from V and 1 from J; bases not matched to a gene: 3.

This clone was observed a single time. J is TRBJ2-2 and V is TRBV9, with 10 bases matching TRBD2. Germline V gene sequence: CDR1 SGDLS, CDR2 YYNGEE. This CDR3 has 16 residues. The V gene end was trimmed by 3 bases and the J gene end by 3 bases; junction bases not matched to a gene: 5. CDR3 DNA sequence: TGTGCCAGCAGCGGCCATAGCGGGAGGTACACCGGGGAGCTGTTTTTT. Translated: CASSGHSGRYTGELFF.

The rearrangement uses TRBV30 and TRBJ1-5; TRBD1 agrees at 8 bases. The CDR3 extends over 15 amino acids. V dropped 3 bases and J dropped 3; count of bases not matched to a gene: 7. Per the germline V gene, CDR1 is GTSNPN and CDR2 is SVGIG (reference sequence). CDR3 DNA: TGTGCCTGGAGCATCAGACAGGGGATCAATCAGCCCCAGCATTTT. Amino acid sequence: CAWSIRQGINQPQHF.

To note about this clone: Other nucleotide sequences in the sample specify the same CDR3. The V gene is TRBV10-3, the J gene TRBJ2-5; D gene uncertain. CDR3 length: 13 residues. Germline assignment: CDR1 ENHRY and CDR2 SYGVKD. V was shortened by 2 bases and J by 5 bases, with 9 bases between the two germline ends. CDR3 protein: CAISESERETQYF. CDR3 DNA sequence: TGTGCCATCAGTGAGAGTGAACGGGAGACCCAGTACTTC.

This clone was recorded once. The rearrangement links TRBV6-4 to TRBJ2-1; 8 bases are shared with TRBD2. With V trimmed by 5 bases and J by 10 bases, 10 bases remained unmatched. CDR1 is MRHNA, CDR2 SNTAGT, per germline. This CDR3 has 14 residues. CDR3 sequence: CASSPGLGDREQFF. CDR3 coding DNA: TGTGCCAGCAGTCCGGGACTAGGAGATAGGGAGCAGTTCTTC.

This chain joins TRBV6-5 and TRBJ1-2, with TRBD1 matching over 10 bases. J was trimmed by 7 bases and V by 6 bases; bases with no gene match: 11. The CDR3 has 15 residues. Germline CDR1 MNHEY, CDR2 SVGAGI. In nucleotides, the CDR3 is TGTGCCAGCAGCTCGCCCCGGGACAGGGGATTTGGCTACACCTTC. The encoded protein is CASSSPRDRGFGYTF.

There are a few counts of this clone. The rearrangement links TRBV5-6 to TRBJ2-7; D is undetermined. The CDR3 loop spans 15 amino acids. The germline V and J ends were trimmed by 1 base and 0 bases, with 11 bases remaining between them. CDR1 and CDR2 from the germline V gene are SGHDT and YYEEEE. CDR3: CASSLLASGSYEQYF. For the CDR3, the DNA is TGTGCCAGCAGCTTGCTCGCGTCGGGCTCCTACGAGCAGTACTTC.

The genes are TRBV7-9 and TRBJ1-4; D is possibly TRBD1 (5 bases). The CDR3 spans 13 residues. Germline V gene sequence: CDR1 SEHNR, CDR2 FQNEAQ (reference sequence). With 8 bases removed from V and 12 bases from J, the gap between germline ends came to 19 bases. Here the CDR3 DNA reads TGTGCCAGCCGGCGAAGGGGCTCGAAGGAACTGTTTTTT. Protein product: CASRRRGSKELFF.

The chain carries TRBV6-6 and TRBJ2-3; D remains unclear. CDR1 is MNHNY and CDR2 is SVGAGI in the germline V gene (reference sequence). Deletions cut 8 bases from V and 0 bases from J, with 18 bases between. The length of the CDR3 is 16 residues. The CDR3 region has the DNA TGTGCCAGCGAGCGCCCACAGAAATCTAGCACAGATACGCAGTATTTT. Residues: CASERPQKSSTDTQYF.

The rearrangement links TRBV7-9 to TRBJ2-7; TRBD1 aligns across 7 bases. Germline V gene lookup returns CDR1 SEHNR and CDR2 FQNEAQ (reference sequence). V dropped 5 bases and J dropped 0; count of bases not matched to a gene: 7. CDR3 length: 15 amino acids. DNA for the CDR3: TGTGCCAGCAGCCGACTCCGGGACAGCTCCTACGAGCAGTACTTC. Translated, it gives CASSRLRDSSYEQYF.

The gene calls are TRBV2 and TRBJ2-2; D is unresolved. V was cut by 2 bases and J by 4 bases, with 11 bases left in between. The CDR3 extends over 15 amino acids. CDR1 SNHLY and CDR2 FYNNEI come from the germline V gene. DNA for the CDR3: TGTGCCAGCAGTGAATCGGGTGTTTCCACCGGGGAGCTGTTTTTT. Translating it yields CASSESGVSTGELFF.

The rearrangement links TRBV29-1 to TRBJ2-7; the match to TRBD2 covers 8 bases. The CDR3 contains 13 residues. The V segment lost 6 bases and the J segment 6 bases; nucleotides outside the gene matches: 10. Germline V lookup: CDR1 SQVTM, CDR2 ANQGSEA. The CDR3 sequence is CSVGTRVVAEQYF. The CDR3 DNA reads as TGCAGCGTCGGGACTAGGGTAGTCGCCGAGCAGTACTTC.

V usage is TRBV6-9 and J usage is TRBJ1-1; D is uncertain. Germline assignment: CDR1 MNHGY and CDR2 SVAAGI. Trimming left V 3 bases short and J 0 bases short, with 17 bases between. The CDR3 contains 17 residues. The CDR3 loop is CASSYLGAATLNTEAFF. The CDR3, as DNA: TGTGCCAGCAGTTACCTAGGTGCCGCTACATTGAACACTGAAGCTTTCTTT.

The chain combines TRBV28 with TRBJ2-7; the match to TRBD2 covers 9 bases. Germline loops: CDR1 MDHEN, CDR2 SYDVKM. The CDR3 has 14 residues. The junction had 4 bases not matched to a gene; V was cut back by 5 bases and J by 2 bases. CDR3 sequence (DNA): TGTGCCAGCAGTAGCGGGGGGCAGACCTACGAGCAGTACTTC. Translation gives CASSSGGQTYEQYF. The variable domain in full, with the rest retrieved from reference TRBV28 and TRBJ2-7, is DVKVTQSSRYLVKRTGEKVFLECVQDMDHENMFWYRQDPGLGLRLIYFSYDVKMKEKGDIPEGYSVSREKKERFSLILESASTNQTSMYLCASSSGGQTYEQYFGPGTRLTVT.

The gene calls are TRBV19 and TRBJ2-7; 9 bases agree with TRBD2. The CDR3 extends over 13 amino acids. The germline CDR1 and CDR2 sequences are LNHDA and SQIVND (reference sequence). This CDR3 reads CASGAGGTYEQYF. Written as DNA, the CDR3 is TGTGCAAGTGGGGCGGGAGGGACCTACGAGCAGTACTTC.

The rearrangement uses TRBV11-3 and TRBJ2-2; D is perhaps TRBD1 (6 bases). The CDR3 runs to 14 residues. V lost 5 bases and J 4 bases, leaving 11 bases between the germline ends. Germline assignment: CDR1 SGHNT and CDR2 YENEEA. The CDR3 nucleotides are TGTGCCAGCAGCCCCGGACAGATCACCGGGGAGCTGTTTTTT. It translates to CASSPGQITGELFF.

This chain connects TRBV28 to TRBJ1-2; possibly TRBD1 for D (6 bases). Germline V lookup: CDR1 MDHEN, CDR2 SYDVKM. Trimming shortened V by 6 bases and J by 14 bases, and 37 bases separated the two germline ends. CDR3 size: 18 residues. The CDR3 DNA follows: TGTGCCAGCAGCGACGAGGGCAGGGGAGGAGAATTTATTATTCAGGGGACCTTC. This encodes CASSDEGRGGEFIIQGTF.

The chain joins TRBV6-5 to TRBJ2-3; 8 bases are shared with TRBD1. The germline CDR1 and CDR2 sequences are MNHEY and SVGAGI. The CDR3 is 13 amino acids. The V segment lost 0 bases and the J segment 10 bases; nucleotides outside the gene matches: 3. CDR3 residues: CASSYSPGGPQYF. The CDR3 DNA reads TGTGCCAGCAGTTACTCCCCAGGGGGCCCGCAGTATTTT.